This entry concerns a single T cell receptor beta chain. A much larger clone is a single base away; this may be a read error. Germline-derived CDR1 and CDR2 are SQVTM and ANQGSEA. The CDR3 spans 12 residues. The data were taken from a study of response to subunit inactivated influenza vaccine. TCRdb re-analysed the RT-PCR reads in MiXCR, keeping a single row per CDR3 protein. This sample has just over 300,000 distinct CDR3 sequences, with around a fifth found just once. This clonotype was sampled from a man between 50 and 75 years old who received an inactivated influenza vaccine. V is TRBV29-1 and J is TRBJ1-1, with no clear D. Sequences were derived from PBMCs from blood, sampled less than 22 months after vaccination. CDR3 coding DNA: TGCAGCGTTGTCGCTGGGAACCCTGAAGCTTTCTTT. It translates to CSVVAGNPEAFF.